The T cell receptor (beta chain) under discussion was sequenced for a study of T cells after yellow fever vaccination. Study-level points and caveats: The secondary T-cell response peaked on day 5, not day 15, but was weaker.

MiXCR was run by TCRdb on the 5' RACE reads, yielding one entry per CDR3 protein. The sample consists of some 500,000 distinct CDR3 sequences, around an eighth of them appearing once. This clonotype has a handful of counts. Its antigen remains unidentified. This CDR3 is 13 amino acids long. V gave up 4 bases and J gave up 1 base, with 11 bases separating them. CDR1 is DFQATT and CDR2 is SNEGSKA in the germline V gene (reference sequence). Specimen: PBMCs, collected on the day of the yellow fever booster vaccination. The TCR sequence derives from a man between 25 and 39 years old who received the YFV17D yellow fever vaccine. The chain combines TRBV20-1 with TRBJ2-7; maybe TRBD2 (6 bases). CDR3: CSAKRSGSYEQYF. DNA of the CDR3: TGCAGTGCTAAACGTAGCGGATCCTACGAGCAGTACTTC.